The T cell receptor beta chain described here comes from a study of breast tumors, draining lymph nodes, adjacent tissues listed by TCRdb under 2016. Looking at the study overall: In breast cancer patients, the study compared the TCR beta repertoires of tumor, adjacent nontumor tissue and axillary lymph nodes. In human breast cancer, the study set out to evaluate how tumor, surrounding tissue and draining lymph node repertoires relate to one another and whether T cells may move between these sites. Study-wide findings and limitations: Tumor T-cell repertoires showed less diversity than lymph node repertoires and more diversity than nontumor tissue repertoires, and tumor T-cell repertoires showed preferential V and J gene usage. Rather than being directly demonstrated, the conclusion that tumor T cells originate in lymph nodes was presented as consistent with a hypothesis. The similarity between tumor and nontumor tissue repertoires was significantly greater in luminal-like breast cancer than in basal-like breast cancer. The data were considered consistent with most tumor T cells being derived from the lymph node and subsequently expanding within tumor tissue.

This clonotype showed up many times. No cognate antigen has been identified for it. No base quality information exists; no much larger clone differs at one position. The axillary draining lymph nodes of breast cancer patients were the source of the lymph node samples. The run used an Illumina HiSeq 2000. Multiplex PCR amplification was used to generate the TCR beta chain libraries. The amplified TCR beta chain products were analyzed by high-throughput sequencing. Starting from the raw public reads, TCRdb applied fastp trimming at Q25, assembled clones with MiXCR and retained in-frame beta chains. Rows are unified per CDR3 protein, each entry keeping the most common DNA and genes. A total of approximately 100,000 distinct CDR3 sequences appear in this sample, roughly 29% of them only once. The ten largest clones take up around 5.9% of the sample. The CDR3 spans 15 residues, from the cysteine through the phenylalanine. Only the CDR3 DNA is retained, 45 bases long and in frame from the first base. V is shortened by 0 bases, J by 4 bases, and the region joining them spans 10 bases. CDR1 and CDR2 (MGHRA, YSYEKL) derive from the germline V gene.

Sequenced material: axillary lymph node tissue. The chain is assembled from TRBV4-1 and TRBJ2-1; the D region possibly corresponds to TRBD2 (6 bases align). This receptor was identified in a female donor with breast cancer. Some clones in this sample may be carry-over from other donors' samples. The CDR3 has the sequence CASSQEGGVYNEQFF. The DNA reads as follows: TGCGCCAGCAGCCAAGAGGGCGGGGTTTACAATGAGCAGTTCTTC.